This T cell receptor (beta chain) was recovered during a study of Ad26.COV2.S vaccination and SARS-CoV-2 variants. Study-level points and caveats: Placebo recipients trailed vaccine recipients in spike-specific TCR breadth. Across vaccine and placebo recipients, the breadth of non-spike TCRs was similar. Breadth and depth estimates from TCRs may understate total T cell responses.

This sample's treatment: roughly 20 received Ad26.COV2.S at low or high dose, single or two shots; 5 received placebo; per-sample allocation not given. Material that was analyzed had been drawn on day 63 after the first vaccine or placebo injection. The vaccine delivered Wuhan-strain SARS-CoV-2 spike through an Ad26 vector. Comment on this clone: Antigen specificity is unknown.

Clones were read by immunoSEQ multiplex PCR, and TCRdb kept only the in-frame ones, dropping some. This sample has approximately 400,000 clones, with roughly 80% found just once. Deletions cut 3 bases from V and 5 bases from J, with 15 bases between. From germline, CDR1 is SGHNT and CDR2 YENEEA. The CDR3 covers 15 residues. V and J are TRBV11-3 and TRBJ2-3; tentatively, D is TRBD2 (5 bases). The receptor was derived from a person aged 18-60 years who received the Ad26.COV2.S COVID-19 vaccine or a placebo. The source material was peripheral blood, sampled in a trial of Ad26.COV2.S vaccine versus placebo. The CDR3 DNA reads TGTGCCAGCAGCTTTTATCCTGGACTCTTAGATACGCAGTATTTT. Protein product: CASSFYPGLLDTQYF.